These 15 T cell receptor beta chains originate from one sample sequenced in a study of shared T cell receptors in the human thymus. Sequencing was performed with immunoSEQ multiplex PCR; in TCRdb, only in-frame clones are kept and a portion is missing. The data contain hundreds of thousands of clones, 87% of them singletons. A further study also used this sample, focusing on human thymus T cells.

The source material was thymocytes. These receptor sequences come from a boy under two years old with a congenital heart defect.

The chain has TRBV5-1 and TRBJ1-5, with TRBD1 identical over 9 bases. Trimming cost V 3 bases and J 2 bases; bases outside gene matches: 9. The CDR3 contains 17 residues. The germline gives CDR1 SGHRS, CDR2 YFSETQ. The CDR3 here is CASSSAPRTGGNQPQHF. The CDR3 DNA is TGCGCCAGCAGCTCGGCTCCTAGGACAGGGGGCAATCAGCCCCAGCATTTT.

The chain is built from TRBV5-1 and TRBJ1-3; D perhaps matches TRBD1 (6 bases). The ends were cut back, 0 bases at V and 1 base at J, with 20 bases in the middle. The length of the CDR3 is 19 residues. CDR1 is SGHRS and CDR2 is YFSETQ in the germline V gene. CDR3 sequence reads: CASSLGRPDSGRSGNTIYF. The CDR3 region has the DNA TGCGCCAGCAGCTTGGGTAGACCGGACAGCGGGAGGTCTGGAAACACCATATATTTT.

V is TRBV5-4 and J is TRBJ1-2; tentative D call: TRBD1 (6 bases). Germline values: CDR1 SGHNT, CDR2 YYREEE (reference sequence). This CDR3 contains 18 residues. Trimming pared 0 bases from V and 3 bases from J, leaving 21 bases between. Here the CDR3 DNA reads TGTGCCAGCAGCTTGGATCCACCCGAGACAGGCCAACACTATGGCTACACCTTC. This codes for CASSLDPPETGQHYGYTF.

A few counts support this clone. The chain joins TRBV30 to TRBJ2-3, with TRBD2 identical over 9 bases. Trimming removed 1 base from V and 3 bases from J; junction bases left unmatched: 8. Germline V gene data show CDR1 as GTSNPN and CDR2 as SVGIG (reference sequence). The length of the CDR3 is 16 residues. The CDR3 is CAWSEAPSGETDTQYF. DNA for the CDR3: TGTGCCTGGAGTGAGGCCCCTAGCGGGGAAACAGATACGCAGTATTTT.

This clone showed up just a few times. This rearrangement joins TRBV28 to TRBJ2-3; the match to TRBD2 covers 7 bases. In germline, CDR1 is MDHEN, CDR2 SYDVKM. Unmatched junction bases numbered 10, after V lost 2 bases and J lost 2 bases. The CDR3 length is 17 residues. The CDR3 sequence is CASSLGSGLADTDTQYF. The CDR3 nucleotides are TGTGCCAGCAGTTTAGGATCAGGGCTAGCGGACACAGATACGCAGTATTTT.

This sequence joins TRBV2 and TRBJ2-5, with a possible D match to TRBD1 (5 bases). Germline-derived CDR1 and CDR2 are SNHLY and FYNNEI. Trimming shortened V by 2 bases and J by 4 bases, and 8 bases separated the two germline ends. There are 13 residues in the CDR3. The DNA for the CDR3 is TGTGCCAGCAGTGAACGGACATTAGAGACCCAGTACTTC. Protein sequence: CASSERTLETQYF.

This chain links TRBV7-9 with TRBJ2-7, with D possibly being TRBD1 (6 bases). Germline loops: CDR1 SEHNR, CDR2 FQNEAQ (reference sequence). The CDR3 length is 13 residues. The V and J ends lost 3 bases and 6 bases respectively, with 12 bases between them. Written as DNA, the CDR3 is TGTGCCAGCAGCTTGACGAGGGGGTGCGAGCAGTACTTC. Amino acid sequence: CASSLTRGCEQYF.

The chain links TRBV6-5 to TRBJ1-1; 9 nucleotides match TRBD1. V was clipped by 7 bases and J by 12 bases; unmatched bases: 6. CDR3 length: 11 residues. The germline CDR1 and CDR2 sequences are MNHEY and SVGAGI. CDR3 protein: CASIAGTGTFF. The CDR3 coding sequence is TGTGCCAGCATAGCGGGGACAGGGACTTTCTTT.

The J gene is TRBJ2-4, the V gene TRBV7-8; D perhaps matches TRBD1 (6 bases). Germline V gives CDR1 SGHVS, CDR2 FQNEAQ. This CDR3 contains 20 residues. The ends were cut back, 5 bases at V and 0 bases at J, with 26 bases in the middle. DNA of the CDR3: TGTGCCAGCAGCGCGAACCTAAACCTACAGGGTGGTCAAGCCAAAAACATTCAGTACTTC. Its translation: CASSANLNLQGGQAKNIQYF.

The V call is TRBV5-6, the J call TRBJ2-7, with TRBD2 matching over 12 bases. CDR3 length equals 15 residues. V trimming: 4 bases; J trimming: 3 bases; junction bases outside the gene matches: 5. The germline V gene has CDR1 SGHDT and CDR2 YYEEEE. The CDR3 is CASSRRLAGVYEQYF. The CDR3 DNA reads TGTGCCAGCAGCAGAAGACTAGCGGGGGTCTACGAGCAGTACTTC.

The chain combines TRBV19 with TRBJ1-2, with 9 bases identical to TRBD1. CDR3 length: 17 residues. Trimming at V came to 7 bases and at J to 0 bases, leaving 12 bases not matched to a gene. The germline gives CDR1 LNHDA, CDR2 SQIVND (reference sequence). CDR3 DNA sequence: TGTGCCAGTATATCCCGGGACAGGGAGAACACTAACTATGGCTACACCTTC. Its translation is CASISRDRENTNYGYTF.

The sample holds a few counts of this clone. V usage is TRBV5-6 and J usage is TRBJ1-2, with D perhaps TRBD1 (5 bases). Trimming took off 0 bases at V and 8 bases at J, with 14 bases between the two ends. The length of the CDR3 is 14 residues. CDR1 and CDR2 from the germline V gene are SGHDT and YYEEEE. The DNA of the CDR3 is TGTGCCAGCAGCTTGGTTACAGGATGGTACGGCTACACCTTC. The encoded protein is CASSLVTGWYGYTF.

The chain couples TRBV7-2 to TRBJ2-1, with unresolved D. Trimming cost V 1 base and J 2 bases, with 15 bases left between them. CDR1 and CDR2 from the germline V gene are SGHTA and FQGNSA. The CDR3 has 17 amino acids. CDR3 in amino acids: CASSLVRRHDTYNEQFF. CDR3 in DNA: TGTGCCAGCAGCTTAGTACGACGACACGATACCTACAATGAGCAGTTCTTC.

V usage is TRBV6-5 and J usage is TRBJ1-1; a weak D match, TRBD1 (5 bases). Germline CDR1 reads MNHEY; CDR2 reads SVGAGI. V shed 2 bases and J shed 0 bases, with 13 bases lying between them. This CDR3 is built from 16 residues. The CDR3 DNA is TGTGCCAGCAGTTACGTCGGGGCGGGGATGAACACTGAAGCTTTCTTT. This encodes CASSYVGAGMNTEAFF.

V is TRBV4-1 and J is TRBJ2-3; TRBD2 might be the D (6 bases). Trimming removed 4 bases at V and 5 bases at J, with 19 bases between. This CDR3 region has 16 residues. Germline values: CDR1 MGHRA, CDR2 YSYEKL. Here the CDR3 reads CASSPVIRGIVDTQYF. The CDR3 DNA sequence: TGCGCCAGCAGCCCCGTTATCCGGGGGATCGTAGATACGCAGTATTTT.